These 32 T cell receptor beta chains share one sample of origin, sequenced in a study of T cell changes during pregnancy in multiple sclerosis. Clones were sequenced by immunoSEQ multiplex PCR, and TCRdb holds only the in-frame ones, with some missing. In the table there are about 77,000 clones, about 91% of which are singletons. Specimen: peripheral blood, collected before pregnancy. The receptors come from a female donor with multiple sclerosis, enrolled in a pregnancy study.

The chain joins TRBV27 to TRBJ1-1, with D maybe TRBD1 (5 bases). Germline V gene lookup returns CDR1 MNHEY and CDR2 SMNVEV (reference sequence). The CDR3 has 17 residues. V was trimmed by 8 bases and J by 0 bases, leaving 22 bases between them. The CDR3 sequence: CASSWGLTGSMNTEAFF. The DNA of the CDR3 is TGTGCCAGCTCCTGGGGCCTTACAGGAAGCATGAACACTGAAGCTTTCTTT.

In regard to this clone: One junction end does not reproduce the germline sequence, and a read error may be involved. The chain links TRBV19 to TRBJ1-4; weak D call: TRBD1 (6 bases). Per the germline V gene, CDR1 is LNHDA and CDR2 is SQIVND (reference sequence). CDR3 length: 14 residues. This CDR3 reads CASSSNRVNEKLFF. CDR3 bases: TGTGCCAGTAGTTCTAACAGGGTGAATGAGAAACTGTTTTTT.

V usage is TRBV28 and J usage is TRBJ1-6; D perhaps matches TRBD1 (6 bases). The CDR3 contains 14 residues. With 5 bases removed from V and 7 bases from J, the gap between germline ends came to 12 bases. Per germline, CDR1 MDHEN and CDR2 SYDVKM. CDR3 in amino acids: CASSPYRVNSPLHF. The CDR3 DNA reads TGTGCCAGCAGTCCCTACAGGGTAAATTCACCCCTCCACTTT.

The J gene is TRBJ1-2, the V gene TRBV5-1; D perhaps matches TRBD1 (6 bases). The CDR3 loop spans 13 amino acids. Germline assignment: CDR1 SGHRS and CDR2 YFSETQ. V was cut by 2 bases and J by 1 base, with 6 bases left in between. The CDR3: CASSLQGNYGYTF. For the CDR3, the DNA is TGCGCCAGCAGCTTACAGGGTAACTATGGCTACACCTTC. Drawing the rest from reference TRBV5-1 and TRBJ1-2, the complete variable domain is KAGVTQTPRYLIKTRGQQVTLSCSPISGHRSVSWYQQTPGQGLQFLFEYFSETQRNKGNFPGRFSGRQFSNSRSEMNVSTLELGDSALYLCASSLQGNYGYTFGSGTRLTVV.

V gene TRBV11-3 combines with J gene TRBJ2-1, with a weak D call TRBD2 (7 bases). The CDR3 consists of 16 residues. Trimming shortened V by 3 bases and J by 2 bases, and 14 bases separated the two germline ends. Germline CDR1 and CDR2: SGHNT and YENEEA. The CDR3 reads CASSFGRGLAYNEQFF. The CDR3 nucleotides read TGTGCCAGCAGCTTCGGGCGGGGGCTAGCCTACAATGAGCAGTTCTTC.

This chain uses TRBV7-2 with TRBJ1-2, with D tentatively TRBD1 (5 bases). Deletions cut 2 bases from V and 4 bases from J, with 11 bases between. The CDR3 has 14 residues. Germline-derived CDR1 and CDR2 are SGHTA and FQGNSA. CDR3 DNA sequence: TGTGCCAGCAGCTTACAGGAGGGACTCTATGGCTACACCTTC. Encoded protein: CASSLQEGLYGYTF.

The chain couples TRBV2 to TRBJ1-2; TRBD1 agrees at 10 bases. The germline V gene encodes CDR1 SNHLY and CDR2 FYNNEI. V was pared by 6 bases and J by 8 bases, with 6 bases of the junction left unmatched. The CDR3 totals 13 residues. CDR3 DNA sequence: TGTGCCAGCAGCGGGGGACAGGGGTACGGCTACACCTTC. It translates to CASSGGQGYGYTF. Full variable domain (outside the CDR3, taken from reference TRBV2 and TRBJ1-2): EPEVTQTPSHQVTQMGQEVILRCVPISNHLYFYWYRQILGQKVEFLVSFYNNEISEKSEIFDDQFSVERPDGSNFTLKIRSTKLEDSAMYFCASSGGQGYGYTFGSGTRLTVV.

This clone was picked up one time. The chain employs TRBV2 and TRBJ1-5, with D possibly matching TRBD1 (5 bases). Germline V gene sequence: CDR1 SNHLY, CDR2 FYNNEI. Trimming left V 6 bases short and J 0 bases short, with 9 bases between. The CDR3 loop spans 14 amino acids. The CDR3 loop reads CASRSGLSNQPQHF. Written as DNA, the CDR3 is TGTGCCAGCAGATCGGGACTTAGCAATCAGCCCCAGCATTTT.

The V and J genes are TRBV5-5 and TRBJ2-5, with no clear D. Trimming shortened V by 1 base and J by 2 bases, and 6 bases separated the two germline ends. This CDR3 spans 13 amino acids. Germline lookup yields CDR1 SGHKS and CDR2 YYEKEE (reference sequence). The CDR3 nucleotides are TGTGCCAGCAGCTTGCGGTGGCAAGAGACCCAGTACTTC. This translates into CASSLRWQETQYF.

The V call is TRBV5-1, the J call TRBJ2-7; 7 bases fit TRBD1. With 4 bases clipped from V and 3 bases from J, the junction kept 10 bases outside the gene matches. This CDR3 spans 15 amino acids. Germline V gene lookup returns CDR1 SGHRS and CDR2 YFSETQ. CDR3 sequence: CASSPRTRGSYEQYF. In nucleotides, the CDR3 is TGCGCCAGCAGCCCTAGGACCAGGGGGAGCTACGAGCAGTACTTC.

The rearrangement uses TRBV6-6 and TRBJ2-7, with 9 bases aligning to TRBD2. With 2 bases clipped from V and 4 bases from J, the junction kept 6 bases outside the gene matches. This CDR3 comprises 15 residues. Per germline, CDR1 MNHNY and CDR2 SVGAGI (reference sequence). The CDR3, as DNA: TGTGCCAGCAGTTACCCAGGGGCGGGGGGGTACGAGCAGTACTTC. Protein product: CASSYPGAGGYEQYF.

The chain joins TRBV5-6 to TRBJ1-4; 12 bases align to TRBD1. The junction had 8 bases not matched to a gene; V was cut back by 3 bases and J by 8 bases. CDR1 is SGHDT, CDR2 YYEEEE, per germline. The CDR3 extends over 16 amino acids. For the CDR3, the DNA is TGTGCCAGCAGCTACGGGACAGGGGGCGCGGTGGAAAAACTGTTTTTT. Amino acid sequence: CASSYGTGGAVEKLFF. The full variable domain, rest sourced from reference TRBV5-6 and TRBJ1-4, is DAGVTQSPTHLIKTRGQQVTLRCSPKSGHDTVSWYQQALGQGPQFIFQYYEEEERQRGNFPDRFSGHQFPNYSSELNVNALLLGDSALYLCASSYGTGGAVEKLFFGSGTQLSVL.

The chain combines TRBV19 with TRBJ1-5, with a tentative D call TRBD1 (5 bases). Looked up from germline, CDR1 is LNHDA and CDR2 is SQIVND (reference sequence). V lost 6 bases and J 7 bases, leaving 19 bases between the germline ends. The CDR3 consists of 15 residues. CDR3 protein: CASSTRGVQGQPQHF. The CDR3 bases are TGTGCCAGTAGCACACGGGGGGTTCAAGGGCAGCCCCAGCATTTT. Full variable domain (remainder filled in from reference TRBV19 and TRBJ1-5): DGGITQSPKYLFRKEGQNVTLSCEQNLNHDAMYWYRQDPGQGLRLIYYSQIVNDFQKGDIAEGYSVSREKKESFPLTVTSAQKNPTAFYLCASSTRGVQGQPQHFGDGTRLSIL.

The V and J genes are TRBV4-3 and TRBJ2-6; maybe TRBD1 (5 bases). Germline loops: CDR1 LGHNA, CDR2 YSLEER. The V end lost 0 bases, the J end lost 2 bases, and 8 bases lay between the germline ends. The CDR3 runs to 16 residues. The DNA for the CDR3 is TGCGCCAGCAGCCAAGATCCAGGGACTGGGGCCAACGTCCTGACTTTC. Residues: CASSQDPGTGANVLTF.

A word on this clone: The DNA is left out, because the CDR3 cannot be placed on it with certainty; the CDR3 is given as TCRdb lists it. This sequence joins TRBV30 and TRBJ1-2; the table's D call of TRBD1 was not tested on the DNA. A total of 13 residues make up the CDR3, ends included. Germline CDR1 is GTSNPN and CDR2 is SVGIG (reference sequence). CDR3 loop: CAWSERFGTGTTF.

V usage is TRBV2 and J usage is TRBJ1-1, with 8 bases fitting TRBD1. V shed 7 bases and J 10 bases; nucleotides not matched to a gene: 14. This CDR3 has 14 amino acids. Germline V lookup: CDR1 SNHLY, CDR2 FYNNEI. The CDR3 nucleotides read TGTGCCAGCATATTCCCTGGACAGGGCGAGGGAGCTTTCTTT. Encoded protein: CASIFPGQGEGAFF.

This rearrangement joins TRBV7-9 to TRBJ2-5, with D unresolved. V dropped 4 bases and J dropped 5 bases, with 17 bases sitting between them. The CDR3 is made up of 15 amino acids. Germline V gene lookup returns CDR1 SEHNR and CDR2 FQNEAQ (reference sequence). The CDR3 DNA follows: TGTGCCAGCAGCTCCCCCGGATCAGAGGCTGAGACCCAGTACTTC. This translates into CASSSPGSEAETQYF. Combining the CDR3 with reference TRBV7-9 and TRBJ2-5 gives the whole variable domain DTGVSQNPRHKITKRGQNVTFRCDPISEHNRLYWYRQTLGQGPEFLTYFQNEAQLEKSRLLSDRFSAERPKGSFSTLEIQRTEQGDSAMYLCASSSPGSEAETQYFGPGTRLLVL.

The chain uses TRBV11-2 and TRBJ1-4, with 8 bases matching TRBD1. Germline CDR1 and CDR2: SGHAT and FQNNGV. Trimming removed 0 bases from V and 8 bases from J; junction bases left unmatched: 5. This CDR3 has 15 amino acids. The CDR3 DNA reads TGTGCCAGCAGCTTAGAGGGACAGGCCTTAGAAAAACTGTTTTTT. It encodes CASSLEGQALEKLFF. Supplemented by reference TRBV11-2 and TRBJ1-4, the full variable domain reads EAGVAQSPRYKIIEKRQSVAFWCNPISGHATLYWYQQILGQGPKLLIQFQNNGVVDDSQLPKDRFSAERLKGVDSTLKIQPAKLEDSAVYLCASSLEGQALEKLFFGSGTQLSVL.

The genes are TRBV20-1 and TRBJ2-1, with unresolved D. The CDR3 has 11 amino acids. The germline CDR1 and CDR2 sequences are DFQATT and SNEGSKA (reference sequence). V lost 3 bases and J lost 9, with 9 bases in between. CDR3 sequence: CSASPRIEQFF. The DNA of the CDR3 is TGCAGTGCTAGCCCCAGAATTGAGCAGTTCTTC.

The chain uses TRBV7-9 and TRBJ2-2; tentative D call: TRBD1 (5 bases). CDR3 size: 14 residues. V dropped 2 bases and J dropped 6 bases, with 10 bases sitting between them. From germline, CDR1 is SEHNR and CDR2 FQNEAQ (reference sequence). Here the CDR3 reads CASSLSSGPGELFF. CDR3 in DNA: TGTGCCAGCAGCTTATCATCAGGGCCCGGGGAGCTGTTTTTT.

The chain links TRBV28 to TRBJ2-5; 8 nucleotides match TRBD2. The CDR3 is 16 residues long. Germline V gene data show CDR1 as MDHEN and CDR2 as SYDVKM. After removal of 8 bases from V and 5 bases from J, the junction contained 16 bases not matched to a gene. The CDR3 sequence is CASGRAGGAGWETQYF. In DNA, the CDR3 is TGTGCCAGCGGGCGGGCGGGGGGCGCGGGATGGGAGACCCAGTACTTC.

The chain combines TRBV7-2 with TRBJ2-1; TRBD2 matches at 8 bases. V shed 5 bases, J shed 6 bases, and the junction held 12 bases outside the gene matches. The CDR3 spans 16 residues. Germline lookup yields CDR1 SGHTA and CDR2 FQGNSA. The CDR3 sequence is CASSLAGTRGFNEQFF. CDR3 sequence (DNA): TGTGCCAGCAGCCTTGCGGGGACTAGAGGATTCAATGAGCAGTTCTTC.

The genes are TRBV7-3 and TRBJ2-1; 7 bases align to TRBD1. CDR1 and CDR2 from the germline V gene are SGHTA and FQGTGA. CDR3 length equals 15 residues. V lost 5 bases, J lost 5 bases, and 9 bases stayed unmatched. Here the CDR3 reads CASSGSGQRNNEQFF. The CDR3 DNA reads TGTGCCAGCAGCGGGTCGGGACAGAGGAACAATGAGCAGTTCTTC.

The CDR3 DNA sequence: TGTGCCAGCAGCATTGTGCGGGGAGGCGTCGGCACTGAAGCTTTCTTT. Its translation: CASSIVRGGVGTEAFF. The chain combines TRBV7-2 with TRBJ1-1; D remains unclear. V shed 5 bases and J shed 4 bases, with 20 bases lying between them. Germline CDR1 is SGHTA and CDR2 is FQGNSA. The length of the CDR3 is 16 residues.

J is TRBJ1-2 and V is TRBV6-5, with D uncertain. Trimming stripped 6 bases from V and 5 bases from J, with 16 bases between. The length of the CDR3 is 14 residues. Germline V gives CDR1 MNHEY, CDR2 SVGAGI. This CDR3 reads CASSPSGGLYGYTF. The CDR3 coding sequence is TGTGCCAGCAGCCCCAGTGGCGGACTTTATGGCTACACCTTC.

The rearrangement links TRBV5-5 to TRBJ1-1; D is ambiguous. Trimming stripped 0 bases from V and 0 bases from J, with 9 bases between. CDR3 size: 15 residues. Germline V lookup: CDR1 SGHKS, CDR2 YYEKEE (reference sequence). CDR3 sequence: CASSLGFNMNTEAFF. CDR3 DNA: TGTGCCAGCAGCTTGGGGTTCAACATGAACACTGAAGCTTTCTTT.

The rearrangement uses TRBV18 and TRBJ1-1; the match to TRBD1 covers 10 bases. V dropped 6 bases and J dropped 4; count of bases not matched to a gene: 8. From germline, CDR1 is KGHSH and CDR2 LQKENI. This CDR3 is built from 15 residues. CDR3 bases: TGTGCCAGCTCGTCGGGGACAGGGGTAGGCACTGAAGCTTTCTTT. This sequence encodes CASSSGTGVGTEAFF.

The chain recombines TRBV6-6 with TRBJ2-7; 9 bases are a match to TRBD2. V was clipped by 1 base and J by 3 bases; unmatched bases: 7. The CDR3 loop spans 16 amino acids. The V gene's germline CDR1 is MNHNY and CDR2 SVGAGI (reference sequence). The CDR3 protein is CASSYWSGGYDYEQYF. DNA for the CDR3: TGTGCCAGCAGTTACTGGAGCGGGGGGTATGACTACGAGCAGTACTTC.

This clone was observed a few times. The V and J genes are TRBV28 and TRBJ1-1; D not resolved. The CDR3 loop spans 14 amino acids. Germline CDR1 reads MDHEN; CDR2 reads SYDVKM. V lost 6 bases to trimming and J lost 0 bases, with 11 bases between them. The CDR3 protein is CASSYYGMNTEAFF. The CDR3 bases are TGTGCCAGCAGCTACTATGGAATGAACACTGAAGCTTTCTTT.

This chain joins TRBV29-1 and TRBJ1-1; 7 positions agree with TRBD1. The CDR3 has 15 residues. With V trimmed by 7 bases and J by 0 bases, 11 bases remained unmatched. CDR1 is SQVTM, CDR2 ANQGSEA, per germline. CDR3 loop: CSARQGWGMNTEAFF. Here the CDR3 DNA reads TGCAGCGCCCGACAGGGCTGGGGGATGAACACTGAAGCTTTCTTT.

DNA for the CDR3: TGTGCCTGGAGTGCCTGGGGGGGCAACAATGAGCAGTTCTTC. Translating it yields CAWSAWGGNNEQFF. The rearrangement uses TRBV30 and TRBJ2-1; possible D gene TRBD2, 7 bases. Looked up from germline, CDR1 is GTSNPN and CDR2 is SVGIG (reference sequence). This CDR3 has 14 amino acids. The V and J ends lost 1 base and 5 bases respectively, with 12 bases between them.

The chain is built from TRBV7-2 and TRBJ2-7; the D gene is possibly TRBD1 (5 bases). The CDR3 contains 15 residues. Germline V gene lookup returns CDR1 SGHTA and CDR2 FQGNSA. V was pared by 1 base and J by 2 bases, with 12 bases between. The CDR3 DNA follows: TGTGCCAGCAGCTTAGAGGTCAGGGCGCCCTACGAGCAGTACTTC. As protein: CASSLEVRAPYEQYF.